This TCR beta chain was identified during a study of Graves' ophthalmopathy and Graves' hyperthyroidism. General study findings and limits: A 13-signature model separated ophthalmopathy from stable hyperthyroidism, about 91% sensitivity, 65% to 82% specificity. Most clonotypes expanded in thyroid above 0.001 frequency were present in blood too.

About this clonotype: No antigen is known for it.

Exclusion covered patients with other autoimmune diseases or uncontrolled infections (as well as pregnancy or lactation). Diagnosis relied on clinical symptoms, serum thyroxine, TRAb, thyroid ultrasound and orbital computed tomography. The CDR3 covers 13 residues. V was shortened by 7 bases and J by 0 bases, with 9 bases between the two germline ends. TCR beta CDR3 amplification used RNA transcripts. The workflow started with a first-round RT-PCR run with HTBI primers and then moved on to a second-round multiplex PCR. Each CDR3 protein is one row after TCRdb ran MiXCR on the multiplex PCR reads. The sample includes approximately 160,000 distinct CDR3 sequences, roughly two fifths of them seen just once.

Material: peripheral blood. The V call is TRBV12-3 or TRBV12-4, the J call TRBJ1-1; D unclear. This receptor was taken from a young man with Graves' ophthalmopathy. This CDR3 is CASTRVLNTEAFF. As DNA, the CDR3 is TGTGCCAGCACCCGCGTCCTGAACACTGAAGCTTTCTTT.